One sample yielded the 32 T cell receptor beta chains listed below, sequenced in a study of cytomegalovirus exposure and HLA in healthy donors. PCR employed 60 Vbeta and 13 Jbeta primers. Some clones are missing from TCRdb's copy, which holds only in-frame ones; the method was immunoSEQ multiplex PCR. The sample has approximately 220,000 clones; about 75% are singletons. Source material: PBMCs. These receptors came from a male donor in good health and CMV-seronegative.

The chain joins TRBV6-1 to TRBJ2-3, with TRBD1 as a possible D gene (6 bases). The CDR3 covers 12 residues. Germline CDR1 is MNHNS and CDR2 is SASEGT. V gave up 5 bases and J gave up 3 bases, with 6 bases separating them. CDR3 sequence (DNA): TGTGCCAGCAGTACAGGGACAGATACGCAGTATTTT. It is translated as CASSTGTDTQYF.

This clone was seen once. Different DNA sequences within this sample yield the same CDR3. The V gene is TRBV9, the J gene TRBJ2-7; 10 bases align to TRBD1. Germline V gene lookup returns CDR1 SGDLS and CDR2 YYNGEE. CDR3 length equals 14 residues. Trimming took 2 bases from V and 2 from J; bases not matched to a gene: 1. The CDR3 reads CASSVGQGTYEQYF. For the CDR3, the DNA is TGTGCCAGCAGCGTGGGACAGGGGACCTACGAGCAGTACTTC.

The rearrangement joins TRBV11-3 to TRBJ2-1; TRBD1 agrees at 8 bases. This CDR3 has 13 residues. Trimming at V came to 3 bases and at J to 12 bases, leaving 7 bases not matched to a gene. Germline values: CDR1 SGHNT, CDR2 YENEEA. The CDR3 nucleotides read TGTGCCAGCAGCTTGGCGACAGGGGACTTGCAGTTCTTC. Translated: CASSLATGDLQFF.

The V call is TRBV7-3, the J call TRBJ2-7, with 9 bases matching TRBD2. Germline lookup yields CDR1 SGHTA and CDR2 FQGTGA. Trimming at V came to 0 bases and at J to 5 bases, leaving 5 bases not matched to a gene. The CDR3 is 15 amino acids. CDR3 nucleotide sequence: TGTGCCAGCAGCTTAACTGGCGGGAGGGCGGACGAGCAGTACTTC. Translated, it gives CASSLTGGRADEQYF.

The chain uses TRBV29-1 and TRBJ1-2, with D perhaps TRBD1 (6 bases). Per germline, CDR1 SQVTM and CDR2 ANQGSEA. This CDR3 is built from 13 residues. With 7 bases removed from V and 4 bases from J, the gap between germline ends came to 16 bases. CDR3 nucleotide sequence: TGCAGCGCCCAACACAGGGCCCCCTATGGCTACACCTTC. Translated, it gives CSAQHRAPYGYTF.

This clone was seen only a few times. This chain uses TRBV4-2 with TRBJ2-3; 14 bases match TRBD2. J gave up 7 bases and V 4 bases, and 13 bases lay outside the gene matches. CDR3 length equals 18 residues. Germline lookup yields CDR1 LGHNA and CDR2 YNFKEQ. CDR3 sequence (DNA): TGTGCCAGCAGCCCTCGATGGGAGACTAGCGGGGGGGCGAATACGCAGTATTTT. Its protein is CASSPRWETSGGANTQYF.

This chain uses TRBV5-4 with TRBJ2-2; 13 nucleotides agree with TRBD2. Germline trimming cut 4 bases from V and 7 bases from J; bases unmatched to any gene: 10. CDR1 and CDR2 from the germline V gene are SGHNT and YYREEE (reference sequence). The CDR3 has 17 residues. The CDR3 DNA reads TGTGCCAGCAGCCAGGGGACTAGCGGGACCCTAGGCGGGGAGCTGTTTTTT. Encoded protein: CASSQGTSGTLGGELFF.

This clone was detected once. At one end, the junction sequence differs from germline, possibly due to a read error. The chain couples TRBV29-1 to TRBJ2-3, with 9 bases matching TRBD2. The CDR3 is made up of 12 amino acids. Germline loops: CDR1 SQVTM, CDR2 ANQGSEA. The DNA of the CDR3 is TGCAGCGTTGAAGTGGGGGAGCGGGAGGTTGGTTTT. This encodes CSVEVGEREVGF.

The chain carries TRBV4-3 and TRBJ1-2; D possibly corresponds to TRBD1 (6 bases). The CDR3 is made up of 15 amino acids. The V and J ends lost 5 bases and 5 bases respectively, with 18 bases between them. In germline, CDR1 is LGHNA, CDR2 YSLEER. As DNA, the CDR3 is TGCGCCAGCAGCTACAACGAGGGGGTTGGATATGGCTACACCTTC. Translating gives CASSYNEGVGYGYTF.

V gene TRBV25-1 combines with J gene TRBJ2-3; D possibly corresponds to TRBD1 (5 bases). Germline CDR1 is MGHDK and CDR2 is SYGVNS. This CDR3 contains 14 residues. V lost 5 bases, J lost 0 bases, and 9 bases lay in between. The CDR3 is CASSRQLSTDTQYF. DNA of the CDR3: TGTGCCAGCAGTAGACAGCTTAGCACAGATACGCAGTATTTT.

The J gene is TRBJ2-3, the V gene TRBV5-1; 9 bases fit TRBD1. The CDR3 covers 19 residues. Trimming at V came to 4 bases and at J to 2 bases, leaving 17 bases not matched to a gene. Germline CDR1 reads SGHRS; CDR2 reads YFSETQ. CDR3 protein: CASSMGTGKDGGHTDTQYF. The CDR3 DNA is TGCGCCAGCAGCATGGGGACAGGGAAAGATGGCGGGCACACAGATACGCAGTATTTT.

The chain combines TRBV7-9 with TRBJ2-7; D uncertain. In germline, CDR1 is SEHNR, CDR2 FQNEAQ (reference sequence). The CDR3 runs to 13 residues. V was cut by 0 bases and J by 4 bases, with 7 bases left in between. In DNA, the CDR3 is TGTGCCAGCAGCTTAGCCGCGCGTTACGAGCAGTACTTC. The encoded protein is CASSLAARYEQYF.

V and J are TRBV4-3 and TRBJ2-3; possibly TRBD1 for D (6 bases). The CDR3 loop spans 16 amino acids. V shed 1 base and J shed 2 bases, with 13 bases lying between them. From germline, CDR1 is LGHNA and CDR2 YSLEER. The CDR3 DNA reads TGCGCCAGCAGCCAAGTCCGGGACATTACCACAGATACGCAGTATTTT. The encoded protein is CASSQVRDITTDTQYF.

This clone was observed a few times. This chain links TRBV5-1 with TRBJ1-4; 10 bases align to TRBD1. The CDR3 runs to 15 residues. V dropped 3 bases and J dropped 5; count of bases not matched to a gene: 4. Germline loops: CDR1 SGHRS, CDR2 YFSETQ. CDR3 DNA sequence: TGCGCCAGCAGCTCCGGACAGGGGGGGAATGAAAAACTGTTTTTT. Encoded protein: CASSSGQGGNEKLFF.

Regarding this clone: Other DNA sequences within the sample encode an identical CDR3. This chain connects TRBV7-2 to TRBJ2-7, with TRBD1 identical over 7 bases. Germline V gene data show CDR1 as SGHTA and CDR2 as FQGNSA. V shed 1 base and J 3 bases; nucleotides not matched to a gene: 3. This CDR3 contains 14 residues. The CDR3 sequence: CASSLGGGSYEQYF. The CDR3 DNA is TGTGCCAGCAGCTTAGGAGGGGGCAGCTACGAGCAGTACTTC.

This sequence joins TRBV29-1 and TRBJ1-2, with D possibly being TRBD1 (6 bases). Trimming removed 3 bases at V and 6 bases at J, with 14 bases between. Germline V gene sequence: CDR1 SQVTM, CDR2 ANQGSEA. There are 13 residues in the CDR3. CDR3 amino acids: CSVDSQGRNGYTF. The CDR3 DNA follows: TGCAGCGTTGACAGTCAGGGGCGAAATGGCTACACCTTC.

The rearrangement uses TRBV5-1 and TRBJ2-1; 7 bases line up with TRBD1. Germline CDR1 reads SGHRS; CDR2 reads YFSETQ. The CDR3 loop spans 15 amino acids. The V segment lost 0 bases and the J segment 8 bases; nucleotides outside the gene matches: 8. As DNA, the CDR3 is TGCGCCAGCAGCTTGGTACTAGGGGGCCAAGATGAGCAGTTCTTC. Translating it yields CASSLVLGGQDEQFF.

This chain uses TRBV6-6 with TRBJ1-2; 10 bases are shared with TRBD1. Germline-derived CDR1 and CDR2 are MNHNY and SVGAGI (reference sequence). V dropped 9 bases and J dropped 6; count of bases not matched to a gene: 7. The CDR3 loop spans 13 amino acids. The CDR3 here is CASTTDRGHGYTF. The CDR3 bases are TGTGCCAGTACTACAGACAGGGGGCATGGCTACACCTTC.

The V and J genes are TRBV6-5 and TRBJ2-7; tentatively, D is TRBD2 (6 bases). V shed 6 bases and J shed 4 bases, with 16 bases lying between them. The CDR3 length is 14 residues. Per germline, CDR1 MNHEY and CDR2 SVGAGI. The CDR3 nucleotides are TGTGCCAGCAGACCCGGGACTGTAGTGTACGAGCAGTACTTC. Translated, it gives CASRPGTVVYEQYF.

This clone appeared a few times. The V gene is TRBV29-1, the J gene TRBJ2-7; TRBD1 matches 12 bases. CDR1 is SQVTM, CDR2 ANQGSEA, per germline. The CDR3 contains 15 residues. Trimming removed 4 bases from V and 7 bases from J; junction bases left unmatched: 11. The CDR3 DNA reads as TGCAGCGTTGGGGGCCGGGACAGGGGGCTAGGGGAGCAGTACTTC. This translates into CSVGGRDRGLGEQYF.

The chain combines TRBV28 with TRBJ2-7; D perhaps matches TRBD1 (6 bases). V was clipped by 5 bases and J by 5 bases, with 10 bases between them. CDR1 and CDR2 from the germline V gene are MDHEN and SYDVKM. The CDR3 is 12 amino acids. The CDR3 region is CASSGTGHEQYF. DNA of the CDR3: TGTGCCAGCAGTGGAACAGGGCACGAGCAGTACTTC.

V usage is TRBV7-6 and J usage is TRBJ2-7; tentative D call: TRBD1 (5 bases). The V end was cut by 1 base, the J end by 5 bases, with 12 bases between. The CDR3 sequence is 14 residues long. Germline V lookup: CDR1 SGHVS, CDR2 FNYEAQ. The CDR3 loop is CASSLDGQGHEQYF. For the CDR3, the DNA is TGTGCCAGCAGCTTAGATGGCCAGGGCCACGAGCAGTACTTC. The full variable domain, completed using reference TRBV7-6 and TRBJ2-7, is GAGVSQSPRYKVTKRGQDVALRCDPISGHVSLYWYRQALGQGPEFLTYFNYEAQQDKSGLPNDRFSAERPEGSISTLTIQRTEQRDSAMYRCASSLDGQGHEQYFGPGTRLTVT.

This clone came up a few times. The chain has TRBV7-2 and TRBJ2-1; TRBD2 matches 16 bases. The germline gives CDR1 SGHTA, CDR2 FQGNSA. J was trimmed by 7 bases and V by 2 bases; bases with no gene match: 8. The CDR3 runs 18 residues. DNA for the CDR3: TGTGCCAGCAGCTTACCGGGACTAGCGGGGGGGCCGAGGAATGAGCAGTTCTTC. Residues: CASSLPGLAGGPRNEQFF.

The chain is built from TRBV5-4 and TRBJ2-2; 8 bases line up with TRBD1. This CDR3 has 14 residues. Germline CDR1 and CDR2: SGHNT and YYREEE (reference sequence). The ends lost 8 bases at V and 3 bases at J; junction bases unmatched: 6. The CDR3 sequence is CASRTTGDTGELFF. CDR3 in DNA: TGTGCCAGTCGGACGACAGGGGACACCGGGGAGCTGTTTTTT.

The J gene is TRBJ2-3, the V gene TRBV28; D perhaps matches TRBD1 (8 bases). Germline assignment: CDR1 MDHEN and CDR2 SYDVKM. V was shortened by 1 base and J by 5 bases, with 22 bases between the two germline ends. This CDR3 is built from 18 residues. The CDR3 sequence: CASSLLRGGDRSLDTQYF. DNA of the CDR3: TGTGCCAGCAGTTTATTGAGGGGGGGGGACAGGTCCCTAGATACGCAGTATTTT.

The gene calls are TRBV7-8 and TRBJ2-7; 8 nucleotides agree with TRBD2. Germline V gene lookup returns CDR1 SGHVS and CDR2 FQNEAQ. V lost 3 bases, J lost 2 bases, and 6 bases stayed unmatched. The CDR3 runs 15 residues. CDR3: CASSLRREVPYEQYF. CDR3 bases: TGTGCCAGCAGCTTGCGGCGGGAGGTCCCCTACGAGCAGTACTTC.

The V call is TRBV29-1, the J call TRBJ1-5, with D unclear. This CDR3 comprises 14 residues. The germline gives CDR1 SQVTM, CDR2 ANQGSEA. Trimming removed 5 bases from V and 0 bases from J, with 11 bases in between. In nucleotides, the CDR3 is TGCAGCGTTATCGCGGGGAATAGCAATCAGCCCCAGCATTTT. It is translated as CSVIAGNSNQPQHF. The variable domain in full, with the rest retrieved from reference TRBV29-1 and TRBJ1-5, is SAVISQKPSRDICQRGTSLTIQCQVDSQVTMMFWYRQQPGQSLTLIATANQGSEATYESGFVIDKFPISRPNLTFSTLTVSNMSPEDSSIYLCSVIAGNSNQPQHFGDGTRLSIL.

The CDR3 nucleotides are TGTGCCAGCAGCTTCTCCGGACAGGGAGGGGAGACCCAGTACTTC. Its protein product is CASSFSGQGGETQYF. The gene calls are TRBV5-5 and TRBJ2-5, with a possible D match to TRBD1 (8 bases). V lost 2 bases, J lost 5 bases, and 16 bases lay in between. This CDR3 has 15 residues. Germline assignment: CDR1 SGHKS and CDR2 YYEKEE (reference sequence).

CDR3 residues: CASSLRAEAFF. The CDR3 DNA sequence: TGTGCCAGCAGTTTGAGGGCTGAAGCTTTCTTT. The chain joins TRBV28 to TRBJ1-1; D call uncertain. The CDR3 runs 11 residues. V shed 3 bases and J shed 6 bases, with 5 bases lying between them. Germline CDR1 and CDR2: MDHEN and SYDVKM. Complete variable domain (other parts from reference TRBV28 and TRBJ1-1): DVKVTQSSRYLVKRTGEKVFLECVQDMDHENMFWYRQDPGLGLRLIYFSYDVKMKEKGDIPEGYSVSREKKERFSLILESASTNQTSMYLCASSLRAEAFFGQGTRLTVV.

The genes are TRBV5-1 and TRBJ2-1, with D possibly being TRBD2 (5 bases). V was shortened by 3 bases and J by 6 bases, with 10 bases between the two germline ends. The CDR3 extends over 13 amino acids. Germline CDR1 and CDR2: SGHRS and YFSETQ. The CDR3 DNA reads as TGCGCCAGCAGCTGGACGGGGAGCAATGAGCAGTTCTTC. It translates to CASSWTGSNEQFF.

The chain combines TRBV5-1 with TRBJ2-5; D is possibly TRBD2 (6 bases). Germline V gene lookup returns CDR1 SGHRS and CDR2 YFSETQ. CDR3 length equals 15 residues. V lost 4 bases and J lost 3, with 16 bases in between. CDR3 sequence (DNA): TGCGCCAGCAGCGTTTGGACCGGGGGAGAAGAGACCCAGTACTTC. Protein: CASSVWTGGEETQYF.

The V gene is TRBV5-6, the J gene TRBJ1-5, with D perhaps matching TRBD1 (6 bases). Germline V gene lookup returns CDR1 SGHDT and CDR2 YYEEEE. V gave up 4 bases and J gave up 0 bases, with 17 bases separating them. The CDR3 sequence is 17 residues long. For the CDR3, the DNA is TGTGCCAGCAGCCCGGGGGGGGCGGCTTATAGCAATCAGCCCCAGCATTTT. Amino acid sequence: CASSPGGAAYSNQPQHF.